This T cell receptor beta chain came from a study of T cell responses to AZD1222 COVID-19 vaccine. Repertoires were generated with immunoSEQ multiplex PCR, while TCRdb's copy carries only in-frame clones and drops some. The top ten hold 2.5% to 3.5% of the sample, which has some 150,000 clones, about 92% seen once. The CDR3 is made up of 12 amino acids. Germline V gene lookup returns CDR1 MNHEY and CDR2 SVGAGI. V lost 7 bases, J lost 7 bases, and 14 bases lay in between. Sequenced here: peripheral blood, sampled 28 days after the second AZD1222 dose. The sequence derives from an adult who received the AZD1222 COVID-19 vaccine. The rearrangement links TRBV6-5 to TRBJ2-7, with D unresolved. CDR3: CASNSWFGEQYF. The CDR3 DNA follows: TGTGCCAGCAACAGTTGGTTCGGGGAGCAGTACTTC.